What follows are 17 T cell receptor beta chains derived from one specimen sequenced in a study of prognosis after radiotherapy for stage I lung cancer. Using two-round multiplex PCR, the authors amplified TCR beta CDR3 from genomic DNA. Primers specific to each TRBV and TRBJ gene drove first-round PCR. From the multiplex PCR reads, TCRdb called clonotypes with MiXCR, one entry per CDR3 protein. The sample has fewer than 35,000 distinct CDR3 sequences; under 60% are singletons. Here the sequenced sample was PBMCs, taken before or after stereotactic body radiation therapy (not recorded which). The receptors were sampled from a donor at least 50 years old with non-small cell lung cancer.

The chain is built from TRBV12-3 or TRBV12-4 and TRBJ2-7; TRBD2 is a possible D gene (5 bases). The V end was cut by 1 base, the J end by 4 bases, with 14 bases between. The CDR3 runs 15 residues. CDR3 bases: TGTGCCAGCAGTTTAGTCGCTGTGGACTCATACGAGCAGTACTTC. Protein sequence: CASSLVAVDSYEQYF.

This clonotype was found many times. CDR3 sequence reads: CASSLTGDPRGTQYF. The CDR3 bases are TGTGCCAGCAGCTTAACGGGGGACCCCCGAGGGACCCAGTACTTC. The genes are TRBV7-3 and TRBJ2-5; D could derive from TRBD1 or TRBD2 (5 bases each). V lost 0 bases, J lost 7 bases, and 15 bases lay in between. Germline values: CDR1 SGHTA, CDR2 FQGTGA. There are 15 residues in the CDR3.

The chain carries TRBV6-1 and TRBJ1-2, with D possibly matching TRBD1 (5 bases). The CDR3 has 14 amino acids. Trimming cost V 0 bases and J 8 bases, with 13 bases left between them. Per the germline V gene, CDR1 is MNHNS and CDR2 is SASEGT. Here the CDR3 reads CASSEAPQVTGYTF. For the CDR3, the DNA is TGTGCCAGCAGTGAAGCGCCACAGGTAACCGGCTACACCTTC.

This clonotype was picked up many times. V gene TRBV7-2 combines with J gene TRBJ1-2, with 8 bases lining up with TRBD1. The J segment lost 3 bases and the V segment lost 6 bases, leaving 9 bases of the junction unmatched. This CDR3 comprises 15 residues. Germline CDR1 and CDR2: SGHTA and FQGNSA. This CDR3 is CASSTRTGTHYGYTF. As DNA, the CDR3 is TGTGCCAGCAGTACACGGACAGGGACTCACTATGGCTACACCTTC.

The table lists this clonotype with many counts. V usage is TRBV18 and J usage is TRBJ1-5; the D is unclear. The germline V gene has CDR1 KGHSH and CDR2 LQKENI. Trimming cost V 3 bases and J 1 base, with 7 bases left between them. The CDR3 spans 14 residues. CDR3 coding DNA: TGTGCCAGCTCACCTTGGCAGAGCAATCAGCCCCAGCATTTT. Translating it yields CASSPWQSNQPQHF.

This clonotype has more than one count but fewer than ten. The V call is TRBV5-1, the J call TRBJ2-2, with D perhaps matching TRBD2 (6 bases). Germline loops: CDR1 SGHRS, CDR2 YFSETQ. The germline V and J ends were trimmed by 5 bases and 4 bases, with 12 bases remaining between them. CDR3 length: 14 residues. DNA for the CDR3: TGCGCCAGCAGAAATAGCGGAGGCACCGGGGAGCTGTTTTTT. Protein sequence: CASRNSGGTGELFF.

For the CDR3, the DNA is TGTGCCAGTAGTATATGGAGCTGCACCCTAGGGAAGTTCTTC. It yields the protein CASSIWSCTLGKFF. The rearrangement links TRBV19 to TRBJ2-1; D gene ambiguous. The V end lost 2 bases, the J end lost 14 bases, and 19 bases lay between the germline ends. The V gene's germline CDR1 is LNHDA and CDR2 SQIVND (reference sequence). The CDR3 length is 14 residues.

V is TRBV6-2 or TRBV6-3 and J is TRBJ2-1, with TRBD1 matching over 8 bases. V shed 5 bases and J 6 bases; nucleotides not matched to a gene: 9. Germline V gene sequence: CDR1 MNHEY, CDR2 SVGEGT. The length of the CDR3 is 15 residues. The CDR3, as DNA: TGTGCCAGCAGTGAAGTGGGGACAGGTCGCAATGAGCAGTTCTTC. As protein: CASSEVGTGRNEQFF.

Sample share makes this clonotype medium-sized (0.01 to 0.1%). The chain uses TRBV11-3 and TRBJ2-1; 7 nucleotides match TRBD2. The trim removed 0 bases at V and 7 bases at J, leaving 12 bases unmatched. In germline, CDR1 is SGHNT, CDR2 YENEEA. CDR3 length equals 17 residues. The CDR3 loop reads CASSLEYSAGVMNEQFF. CDR3 coding DNA: TGTGCCAGCAGCTTAGAGTACTCCGCGGGAGTAATGAATGAGCAGTTCTTC.

Concerning this clonotype: This clone may be a read error of a much larger clone one base away. This chain uses TRBV7-8 with TRBJ1-4; D remains unclear. CDR3 size: 15 residues. Germline CDR1 and CDR2: SGHVS and FQNEAQ. The CDR3 DNA sequence: TGTGCCAGCAACTTAGGCGGCTCGGTGAATGAAAAACTGTTTTTT. It translates to CASNLGGSVNEKLFF.

This clonotype has just a few counts. A much larger clone differs by one base, so this may be a read error. The V gene is TRBV7-2, the J gene TRBJ2-7, with TRBD2 matching 13 bases. The J segment lost 6 bases and the V segment lost 3 bases, leaving 11 bases of the junction unmatched. CDR1 SGHTA and CDR2 FQGNSA come from the germline V gene. The CDR3 sequence is 17 residues long. The CDR3 loop reads CASSFAPTSGRGCEQYF. The CDR3, as DNA: TGTGCCAGCAGCTTCGCCCCCACTAGCGGGAGGGGTTGCGAGCAGTACTTC.

A note on this clonotype: A far larger clone is just one base off, so this is likely a read error. The gene calls are TRBV7-9 and TRBJ2-2, with D unresolved. This CDR3 has 13 amino acids. Germline loops: CDR1 SEHNR, CDR2 FQNEAQ (reference sequence). In nucleotides, the CDR3 is TGTGCTAGCAGCTTAGGCCGCACCGCGGAGCTGTTTTTT. This codes for CASSLGRTAELFF.

This clonotype was counted once. The junction differs from germline at one of its ends, possibly a read error. The chain uses TRBV28 and TRBJ2-3, with 11 nucleotides matching TRBD2. The CDR3 has 15 residues. Germline assignment: CDR1 MDHEN and CDR2 SYDVKM. DNA of the CDR3: TGTGCCAGCAGACGGACTAGCGGGCGTATATATACGCATTATTTT. Protein product: CASRRTSGRIYTHYF.

Notes on this clonotype: A read error is the likely source, as a far larger clone sits one nucleotide away. The chain employs TRBV4-2 and TRBJ2-2, with 8 bases identical to TRBD1. The CDR3 loop spans 14 amino acids. CDR1 is LGHNA and CDR2 is YNFKEQ in the germline V gene. In nucleotides, the CDR3 is TGTGCCAGCAGACGGGACAGGAACACCGGGGAGCCGTTTTTT. Translated: CASRRDRNTGEPFF.

This clonotype was counted once. With only one base between it and a far larger clone, this is likely a read error. The rearrangement links TRBV12-3 or TRBV12-4 to TRBJ2-5; weak D call: TRBD2 (6 bases). This CDR3 has 14 amino acids. CDR3 DNA: TGTGCCAGCAGTCGCTTAGCGGCCCTCACCGAGCATTTCTTC. Translation: CASSRLAALTEHFF.

Comment on this clonotype: This sequence may be a read error, since a much larger clone differs from it by one base. V and J are TRBV12-3 or TRBV12-4 and TRBJ2-1; the match to TRBD2 covers 12 bases. V was clipped by 4 bases and J by 6 bases; unmatched bases: 7. The length of the CDR3 is 16 residues. CDR3 residues: CASSSPGLAGCNEQFF. The CDR3 DNA reads TGTGCCAGCAGTTCGCCGGGACTAGCGGGCTGCAATGAGCAGTTCTTC.

On this clonotype: It differs at one base from a far larger clone, so likely a read error. The chain couples TRBV7-9 to TRBJ2-7; the match to TRBD2 covers 7 bases. The CDR3 is 16 residues long. Germline V gene data show CDR1 as SEHNR and CDR2 as FQNEAQ (reference sequence). With 5 bases clipped from V and 6 bases from J, the junction kept 16 bases outside the gene matches. CDR3 region: CASSRGTSVNHGEQYF. The DNA of the CDR3 is TGTGCCAGCAGCCGGGGAACTAGCGTGAATCACGGCGAGCAGTACTTC.